One sample yielded the 17 T cell receptor beta chains listed below, sequenced in a study of blood T cell repertoires in COVID-19. Here immunoSEQ multiplex PCR was the method, and the copy in TCRdb shows in-frame clones only, minus some. Of 60,000 to 65,000 clones in the sample, about four fifths were seen once. The specimen sequenced was peripheral blood. The receptors derive from a human donor in a cohort sampled during active COVID-19.

The gene calls are TRBV7-2 and TRBJ2-5; no clear D gene. The CDR3 is 11 amino acids. Germline CDR1 is SGHTA and CDR2 is FQGNSA. V was shortened by 4 bases and J by 5 bases, with 5 bases between the two germline ends. This CDR3 is CASSSFETQYF. The DNA for the CDR3 is TGTGCCAGCAGCTCTTTTGAGACCCAGTACTTC.

The CDR3 protein is CASSPGGSSTDTQYF. In DNA, the CDR3 is TGTGCCAGCTCACCCGGGGGATCAAGCACAGATACGCAGTATTTT. V usage is TRBV18 and J usage is TRBJ2-3; D is perhaps TRBD2 (6 bases). The germline V gene has CDR1 KGHSH and CDR2 LQKENI. Between the trimmed V and J ends, which lost 3 bases and 0 bases, there was a span of 10 bases. CDR3 size: 15 residues.

The table lists this clone with a few counts. The chain carries TRBV7-8 and TRBJ2-7, with 9 bases aligning to TRBD2. The CDR3 extends over 14 amino acids. Per the germline V gene, CDR1 is SGHVS and CDR2 is FQNEAQ. Germline trimming cut 5 bases from V and 8 bases from J; bases unmatched to any gene: 10. CDR3 coding DNA: TGTGCCAGCAGCCGTGGACTAGCGTCCCTTCAGCAGTACTTC. Protein product: CASSRGLASLQQYF. Full variable domain (rest looked up from reference TRBV7-8 and TRBJ2-7): GAGVSQSPRYKVAKRGQDVALRCDPISGHVSLFWYQQALGQGPEFLTYFQNEAQLDKSGLPSDRFFAERPEGSVSTLKIQRTQQEDSAVYLCASSRGLASLQQYFGPGTRLTVT.

The chain employs TRBV19 and TRBJ2-3; D is possibly TRBD1 (5 bases). The V end was cut by 5 bases, the J end by 4 bases, with 13 bases between. The CDR3 sequence is 14 residues long. Germline loops: CDR1 LNHDA, CDR2 SQIVND (reference sequence). The CDR3 DNA reads TGTGCCAGTAGTCCCAGGACAAGGGCAGATACGCAGTATTTT. Its translation: CASSPRTRADTQYF.

This clone was counted only a few times. The rearrangement uses TRBV14 and TRBJ2-3; 7 nucleotides match TRBD1. The germline V gene encodes CDR1 SGHDN and CDR2 FVKESK. V shed 0 bases and J 3 bases; nucleotides not matched to a gene: 6. The CDR3 length is 16 residues. The DNA for the CDR3 is TGTGCCAGCAGCCAAGATTTTAAACAGGGGACAGATACGCAGTATTTT. It encodes CASSQDFKQGTDTQYF.

The CDR3 coding sequence is TGCAGTTCAGGACAGACCTCGACCTTC. Amino acids: CSSGQTSTF. The chain joins TRBV20-1 to TRBJ1-2; perhaps TRBD1 as D (6 bases). The germline V gene has CDR1 DFQATT and CDR2 SNEGSKA (reference sequence). The germline V and J ends were trimmed by 8 bases and 14 bases, with 15 bases remaining between them. The CDR3 is 9 residues long.

Written as DNA, the CDR3 is TGTGCCAGTAGCCAGACAGGGAAGGGTGAAGCTTTCTTT. It codes for CASSQTGKGEAFF. The chain couples TRBV19 to TRBJ1-1, with 7 nucleotides matching TRBD1. With 6 bases clipped from V and 7 bases from J, the junction kept 8 bases outside the gene matches. The length of the CDR3 is 13 residues. The germline V gene encodes CDR1 LNHDA and CDR2 SQIVND (reference sequence).

The J gene is TRBJ1-2, the V gene TRBV28, with TRBD1 as a possible D gene (6 bases). Trimming shortened V by 5 bases and J by 3 bases, and 10 bases separated the two germline ends. The CDR3 spans 13 residues. Germline V gene data show CDR1 as MDHEN and CDR2 as SYDVKM. CDR3 bases: TGTGCCAGCAGTCGGGACATGGACTATGGCTACACCTTC. Translated, it gives CASSRDMDYGYTF.

This chain connects TRBV3-1 (or the pseudogene TRBV3-2) to TRBJ1-4, with D unclear. Looked up from germline, CDR1 is LGHDT and CDR2 is YNNKEL (reference sequence). The CDR3 loop spans 14 amino acids. V was pared by 3 bases and J by 4 bases, with 9 bases between. In DNA, the CDR3 is TGTGCCAGCAGCCACCGAGGGTATAATGAAAAACTGTTTTTT. This gives the protein CASSHRGYNEKLFF.

This chain joins TRBV19 and TRBJ1-4; D is undetermined. Trimming cost V 6 bases and J 5 bases, with 7 bases left between them. Germline values: CDR1 LNHDA, CDR2 SQIVND (reference sequence). This CDR3 contains 12 residues. As DNA, the CDR3 is TGTGCCAGTAGGGAGCCGAATGAAAAACTGTTTTTT. Translated: CASREPNEKLFF.

This chain uses TRBV5-5 with TRBJ2-1; 9 positions match TRBD1. V gave up 3 bases and J gave up 4 bases; unmatched junction bases: 2. The germline V gene has CDR1 SGHKS and CDR2 YYEKEE (reference sequence). There are 14 residues in the CDR3. As DNA, the CDR3 is TGTGCCAGCAGCTCCGGACAGGGGTACAATGAGCAGTTCTTC. Translated, it gives CASSSGQGYNEQFF.

The chain is built from TRBV28 and TRBJ1-2, with 10 bases aligning to TRBD1. The CDR3 extends over 13 amino acids. CDR1 MDHEN and CDR2 SYDVKM come from the germline V gene. J gave up 10 bases and V 8 bases, and 10 bases lay outside the gene matches. The CDR3 spells CASLGQGLIVYTF. CDR3 nucleotides: TGTGCCAGCCTGGGACAGGGGCTGATTGTCTACACCTTC.

V gene TRBV14 combines with J gene TRBJ1-6; D is unclear. CDR3 length: 15 amino acids. Looked up from germline, CDR1 is SGHDN and CDR2 is FVKESK. Trimming left V 1 base short and J 6 bases short, with 10 bases between. The DNA of the CDR3 is TGTGCCAGCAGCCAAGTTGGCGGGGTTAATTCACCCCTCCACTTT. As protein: CASSQVGGVNSPLHF.

Only a few counts were recorded for this clone. The V call is TRBV19, the J call TRBJ1-1; 9 bases agree with TRBD1. J was trimmed by 5 bases and V by 7 bases; bases with no gene match: 11. The V gene's germline CDR1 is LNHDA and CDR2 SQIVND (reference sequence). The CDR3 spans 15 residues. The CDR3 loop reads CASIKGQGIATEAFF. In DNA, the CDR3 is TGTGCCAGTATTAAGGGACAGGGAATTGCTACTGAAGCTTTCTTT.

The chain recombines TRBV7-2 with TRBJ2-5, with D possibly matching TRBD2 (6 bases). The CDR3 has 14 residues. Trimming removed 3 bases from V and 6 bases from J, with 14 bases in between. Germline V lookup: CDR1 SGHTA, CDR2 FQGNSA. CDR3 DNA: TGTGCCAGCAGCTTGAGACTAGGTGGGCAGACCCAGTACTTC. It translates to CASSLRLGGQTQYF.

The chain couples TRBV27 to TRBJ1-4; D is unresolved. Looked up from germline, CDR1 is MNHEY and CDR2 is SMNVEV (reference sequence). CDR3 size: 15 residues. The V end lost 0 bases, the J end lost 10 bases, and 15 bases lay between the germline ends. The CDR3 sequence: CASSLSPNDVGKLFF. The CDR3, as DNA: TGTGCCAGCAGTTTATCTCCTAATGATGTCGGAAAACTGTTTTTT.

This clone occurred once. The chain combines TRBV5-1 with TRBJ2-2, with a weak D call TRBD1 (6 bases). The CDR3 spans 16 residues. The germline V gene has CDR1 SGHRS and CDR2 YFSETQ. Trimming shortened V by 0 bases and J by 0 bases, and 9 bases separated the two germline ends. DNA for the CDR3: TGCGCCAGCAGCTTGGACGGACAGTCGAACACCGGGGAGCTGTTTTTT. Translating it yields CASSLDGQSNTGELFF. Full variable domain (outside the CDR3, taken from reference TRBV5-1 and TRBJ2-2): KAGVTQTPRYLIKTRGQQVTLSCSPISGHRSVSWYQQTPGQGLQFLFEYFSETQRNKGNFPGRFSGRQFSNSRSEMNVSTLELGDSALYLCASSLDGQSNTGELFFGEGSRLTVL.